The present entry profiles one TCR beta chain with its context. This record belongs to a study of blood T cell repertoires in COVID-19. Whole-study context: The samples span acute and convalescent COVID-19 from the United States, Italy and Spain. T cells, B-cell-depleted T cells, or PBMCs supplied cDNA or gDNA.

CDR1 and CDR2 (germline): SQVTM, ANQGSEA. The CDR3 sequence is 13 residues long. Trimming took off 2 bases at V and 2 bases at J, with 9 bases between the two ends. Clones were read by immunoSEQ multiplex PCR, and TCRdb kept only the in-frame ones, dropping some. Here the sample spans roughly 100,000 clones, nearly 90% being singletons. The clonotype was recovered from a man between 50 and 59 years old with active COVID-19. Sequencing was performed on peripheral blood. The chain uses TRBV29-1 and TRBJ1-1; unclear D gene. The CDR3 region is CSVESRSNTEAFF. CDR3 bases: TGCAGCGTTGAAAGTAGGAGCAACACTGAAGCTTTCTTT.